Listed below are T cell receptor beta chains from one sample, sequenced in a study of shared clonotypes between healthy human individuals. Here immunoSEQ multiplex PCR was the method, and the copy in TCRdb shows in-frame clones only, minus some. The sample records around 1.5 million clones, 98% being singletons. Specimen: naive CD4+ T cells sorted from blood. These receptors all come from a man younger than 45 in good health. Both conserved end residues are trimmed from each CDR3. D genes are given only for firm matches.

d_call	j_call	v_call	cdr3_aa
TRBD2	TRBJ2-3	TRBV6-4	ASSPVSGRPADTQY
-	TRBJ2-5	TRBV5-4	ASSFGSAKDQETQY
TRBD1	TRBJ1-1	TRBV9	ASSVTGENTEAF
TRBD2	TRBJ2-3	TRBV5-1	ASSPNRLAGADTQY
-	TRBJ2-7	TRBV9	ASSVDYGSYEQY
TRBD2	TRBJ2-7	TRBV6-1	ASMGGNTYEQY
TRBD2	TRBJ2-1	TRBV9	ASTLQRERYEQF
-	TRBJ2-2	TRBV27	ASSLSGSGELF
TRBD1	TRBJ2-7	TRBV27	ASSPGQVRTYEQY
TRBD2	TRBJ2-3	TRBV5-4	ASSLSGLAADTQY
-	TRBJ1-5	TRBV10-3	AISEGQGNQPQH
-	TRBJ1-5	TRBV6-1	ASSEGVVNQPQH
-	TRBJ1-4	TRBV11-2	ASSLGEGIKLF
-	TRBJ2-7	TRBV7-2	ASSVTGGLSPYEQY
-	TRBJ2-7	TRBV5-5	ASSLYRAYEQY
-	TRBJ2-1	TRBV28	ASIGGRGNEQF
-	TRBJ2-5	TRBV7-2	ASDSGPGGTQY
-	TRBJ2-3	TRBV11-2	ASSLDLYPLSSGTDTQY
-	TRBJ2-7	TRBV6-1	ASREGATQYYEQY
TRBD2	TRBJ2-3	TRBV5-1	ASSSRLAGGPGDTQY
TRBD2	TRBJ2-3	TRBV7-6	ASSLAGGADTQY
-	TRBJ2-1	TRBV2	ASSRRTGVAYNEQF
-	TRBJ2-7	TRBV11-3	ASSPTDTRFGNEQY
-	TRBJ2-2	TRBV19	ASSIQPGLITGELF
TRBD1	TRBJ2-1	TRBV5-4	ASSSKKQGAVYNEQF
TRBD2	TRBJ2-5	TRBV4-1	ASSQPSREKETQY
-	TRBJ1-1	TRBV7-9	ASSTSLQGLGAF
TRBD2	TRBJ2-1	TRBV5-4	ASSHPGTSSNEQF
-	TRBJ1-2	TRBV5-4	ASSPEVRVHGYT
TRBD1	TRBJ1-2	TRBV19	ASSILGTGNYGYT
-	TRBJ2-7	TRBV19	ASSPDRAYEQY
-	TRBJ1-4	TRBV4-1	ASSQTGTSAEKLF
-	TRBJ2-1	TRBV7-9	ASSSRGGLASINEQF
-	TRBJ1-1	TRBV7-2	ATHRVDTEAF
TRBD1	TRBJ2-7	TRBV5-1	ASSTTTGGYEQY
-	TRBJ2-5	TRBV7-2	ASSLVAGRETQY
TRBD2	TRBJ2-1	TRBV10-1	ASSDLAGGNEQF
-	TRBJ2-7	TRBV10-1	ASSEYAYEQY
-	TRBJ2-7	TRBV7-8	ASSLGTYEQY
TRBD2	TRBJ2-2	TRBV5-6	ASSGTSVEGELF
-	TRBJ1-5	TRBV6-1	ASRSFRDNQPQH
TRBD2	TRBJ2-7	TRBV5-1	ASSPSSGFQTYEQY
-	TRBJ2-1	TRBV11-3	ASSLHGVLSYNEQF
-	TRBJ1-1	TRBV15	ATSTRGTVNTEAF
TRBD2	TRBJ2-5	TRBV11-2	ASSAPRGGGTQY
-	TRBJ1-1	TRBV28	ASSLSNTEAF
-	TRBJ2-7	TRBV7-3	ASSLMGGRGEQY
-	TRBJ2-1	TRBV2	ASSQPGYGEQF